This TCR beta chain was sequenced during a study of blood T cell repertoires in COVID-19. Background on the study: The United States, Italy and Spain were the sources of the acute and convalescent COVID-19 samples. Sources were T cells, B-cell-depleted T cells, or PBMCs; the material itself was cDNA or gDNA.

Per the original data handling: Using reference gene primer amplification, nucleated cell counts were estimated. Assay used: immunoSEQ multiplex PCR; TCRdb lists only in-frame clones, some missing. V, J and clone size derive from that table, while D and trimming were established from the DNA sequence. The sample holds 300,000 to 400,000 clones, approximately 90% seen once. Seattle patients were enrolled while actively infected and followed longitudinally. V was clipped by 1 base and J by 10 bases, with 7 bases between them. The CDR3 totals 11 residues. Looked up from germline, CDR1 is MNHEY and CDR2 is SVGEGT.

The chain joins TRBV6-2 or TRBV6-3 to TRBJ1-1; tentatively, D is TRBD1 (6 bases). The TCR comes from a young man with COVID-19, enrolled during active disease. The sample taken for sequencing was peripheral blood. The CDR3 bases are TGTGCCAGCAGTTACTGGGACACAGCTTTCTTT. Protein product: CASSYWDTAFF.